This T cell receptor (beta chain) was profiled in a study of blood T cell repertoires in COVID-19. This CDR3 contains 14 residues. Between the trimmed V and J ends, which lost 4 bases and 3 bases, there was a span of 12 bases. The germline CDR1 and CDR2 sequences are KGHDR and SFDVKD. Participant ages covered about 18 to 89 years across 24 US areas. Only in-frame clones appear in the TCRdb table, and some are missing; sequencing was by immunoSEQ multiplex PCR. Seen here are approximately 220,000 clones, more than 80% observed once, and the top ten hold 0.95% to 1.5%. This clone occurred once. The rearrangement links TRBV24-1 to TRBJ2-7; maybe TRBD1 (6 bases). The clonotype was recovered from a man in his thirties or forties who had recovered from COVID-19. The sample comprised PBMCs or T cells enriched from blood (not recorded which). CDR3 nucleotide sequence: TGTGCCACCAGTGACCCGGACAGAGGCTACGAGCAGTACTTC. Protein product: CATSDPDRGYEQYF.